The 3 T cell receptor beta chains presented below share a single source sample, sequenced in a study of CD8 T cells in ankylosing spondylitis. TCRdb reprocessed the 5' RACE reads via MiXCR and lists one record per CDR3 protein. The sample comprises roughly 230,000 distinct CDR3 sequences, over 15% of which are singletons, and 25% to 40% rests with the top ten. What was sequenced was blood, either unsorted or a sorted T cell fraction (not recorded which). The receptor set was obtained from a male donor with ankylosing spondylitis or in good health (not recorded which).

This clonotype has more than one count but fewer than ten. This chain joins TRBV10-3 and TRBJ1-3, with D uncertain. The CDR3 is 15 residues long. The V end lost 3 bases, the J end lost 0 bases, and 9 bases lay between the germline ends. Germline lookup yields CDR1 ENHRY and CDR2 SYGVKD. CDR3 loop: CAISEGSLSGNTIYF. The CDR3 DNA is TGTGCCATCAGTGAAGGCTCTCTCTCTGGAAACACCATATATTTT.

The chain couples TRBV24-1 to TRBJ2-1; D may be TRBD2 (6 bases). With 8 bases removed from V and 7 bases from J, the gap between germline ends came to 11 bases. CDR1 is KGHDR and CDR2 is SFDVKD in the germline V gene. CDR3 length: 12 amino acids. This chain's CDR3 is CATNDGGNEQFF. In DNA form, the CDR3 reads TGTGCCACCAACGACGGGGGTAATGAGCAGTTCTTC.

V is TRBV2 and J is TRBJ1-5, with 7 bases aligning to TRBD1. V gave up 6 bases and J gave up 5 bases; unmatched junction bases: 16. The CDR3 sequence is 17 residues long. The germline V gene encodes CDR1 SNHLY and CDR2 FYNNEI. DNA of the CDR3: TGTGCCAGCAGCGACTCAGGAACAGGGGCGCGCGATCAGCCCCAGCATTTT. Translating it yields CASSDSGTGARDQPQHF.